This TCR beta chain is from a study of OX40 agonist ivuxolimab in advanced cancers. Overall study: Participants could have had prior anti-PD-1, anti-PD-L1 or anti-CTLA-4 therapy, and about 40% had some. The study's findings and limits: At 0.1 to 3.0 mg/kg and by week 6, clonal expansion occurred in CD4+ and CD8+ blood T cells. The specificity for antigen of the expanded peripheral T cells was not determined.

As for this clone: Its antigen is undetermined.

The data were produced by immunoSEQ multiplex PCR, yet TCRdb's version contains in-frame clones alone and is incomplete. Of about 60,000 clones listed, 65% to 90% were seen once; the top ten hold 0.65% to 0.85%. The CDR3 is made up of 15 amino acids. The V end was cut by 0 bases, the J end by 5 bases, with 11 bases between. Germline V gene lookup returns CDR1 SGHNT and CDR2 YYREEE (reference sequence). V is TRBV5-4 and J is TRBJ1-4; no firm D call. The sequences come from CD4+ or CD8+ T cells sorted from blood, collected in a trial of the OX40 agonist ivuxolimab. The receptor's source is an adult with an advanced solid tumor such as melanoma, head and neck, liver or kidney cancer. The CDR3 DNA sequence: TGTGCCAGCAGCTTGGACGGGCCGTTAAATGAAAAACTGTTTTTT. It translates to CASSLDGPLNEKLFF.